The 2 T cell receptor beta chains given below trace back to one sample, sequenced in a study of T cell responses to AZD1222 COVID-19 vaccine. Method: immunoSEQ multiplex PCR; TCRdb's copy keeps in-frame clones and lacks some. The repertoire holds over 100,000 clones, with approximately 90% as singletons. The sequences come from peripheral blood, collected on day 0 of AZD1222 vaccination. These receptor sequences come from an adult in good health.

This chain links TRBV7-2 with TRBJ2-2, with D uncertain. This CDR3 is 14 amino acids long. Germline CDR1 SGHTA, CDR2 FQGNSA. V was clipped by 4 bases and J by 0 bases, with 6 bases between them. The CDR3 spells CASSWAANTGELFF. The CDR3 bases are TGTGCCAGCAGCTGGGCAGCGAACACCGGGGAGCTGTTTTTT.

V usage is TRBV4-3 and J usage is TRBJ1-3, with 7 bases that match TRBD1. Looked up from germline, CDR1 is LGHNA and CDR2 is YSLEER. This CDR3 region has 17 residues. V trimming: 0 bases; J trimming: 4 bases; junction bases outside the gene matches: 9. The CDR3 protein is CASSQDTYTGQGNTIYF. The DNA for the CDR3 is TGCGCCAGCAGCCAAGATACATATACGGGACAGGGAAACACCATATATTTT.